This T cell receptor (beta chain) derives from a study of T cell responses to AZD1222 COVID-19 vaccine. Overall study results and limits: When two AZD1222 doses had been given, Spike-specific TCR breadth and depth rose. Sampled repertoires all dated from after the peak T cell response. Clonal diversity was possibly underestimated, and white British individuals and females predominated among donors.

A remark on this clone: What it recognizes is unknown.

Sequenced by immunoSEQ multiplex PCR; TCRdb stores in-frame clones only, minus some. This table holds some 140,000 clones, approximately 85% found once. The study pooled second doses at about 4 or about 12 weeks. Germline V gene lookup returns CDR1 SGHAT and CDR2 FQNNGV. The V segment lost 5 bases and the J segment 5 bases; nucleotides outside the gene matches: 16. CDR3 length: 17 residues. This sample comprised peripheral blood, obtained 28 days after the second AZD1222 dose. This sequence was found in an adult who received the AZD1222 COVID-19 vaccine. The V call is TRBV11-2, the J call TRBJ2-5; TRBD2 matches at 8 bases. This CDR3 reads CASSLTNLQRGRETQYF. In nucleotides, the CDR3 is TGTGCCAGCAGCCTAACTAATTTACAGCGGGGGAGGGAGACCCAGTACTTC.